This T cell receptor (beta chain) was sequenced during a study of blood T cell repertoires in COVID-19. Study overall: PBMCs, B-cell-depleted T cells, or T cells were the source of the cDNA or gDNA that made up the material.

Germline values: CDR1 MNHEY, CDR2 SVGEGT. V was pared by 5 bases and J by 0 bases, with 11 bases between. CDR3 length: 16 amino acids. Profiling relied on immunoSEQ multiplex PCR, and the TCRdb table lists in-frame clones only, not all of them. Counted here are some 96,000 clones, less than 90% occurring once; the ten biggest clones make up about 6.9%. The sequenced material came from peripheral blood. This TCR was sampled from a man aged 25-40 years in a cohort sampled during active COVID-19. The chain links TRBV6-2 or TRBV6-3 to TRBJ1-6; a weak D match, TRBD1 (5 bases). The CDR3 here is CASSRQPSSYNSPLHF. CDR3 bases: TGTGCCAGCAGTCGACAGCCGAGCTCCTATAATTCACCCCTCCACTTT.